This TCR beta chain was sequenced for a study of blood T cells in healthy people across ages (dated by TCRdb to the mid-2010s). Broadly, across the study: In model experiments, roughly one uniquely barcoded TCR beta cDNA molecule per two T cells was captured by template switching. Using the same blood draw, the study looked at two additional independent replicas of 1 million unique cDNA reads for two donors, one aged 18 to 30 and the other aged 80 or older. Four age groups were formed from the donors: young (average 16 years), middle-aged (approximately 39), aged (approximately 60) and long-lived (more than 75). To avoid experimental bias, donors of different ages were spread randomly across the sequencing lanes. Age-related changes in TCR beta repertoire diversity were measured in the study by deep sequencing normalized with unique cDNA molecular identifiers.

Study-level results and caveats: Because donor CMV infection status was unknown, age-related changes in expanded clonotypes were potentially confounded. Observed TCR beta diversity per million T cells fell roughly linearly with age, and a significant reduction was already apparent by age roughly 40. Conclusive comparison of naive and antigen-experienced compartments was prevented by the profiling of bulk unsorted PBMCs. Compared with the aged group, more naive CD4+ T cells, fewer expanded clones and increased TCR diversity were shown by the long-lived group, suggesting age selection. The percentage of naive T cells measured by flow cytometry correlated strongly with observed TCR beta diversity. Estimates of total diversity based on one million sequenced T cells were considered lower bounds and underestimates.

For this clonotype: This clone's antigen is unknown. The sample holds no much larger clone one base away, and base qualities are not on file.

Systemically healthy Caucasian individuals from Russia, 35 to 50 in total and aged about 6 to 100 years, were included as donors. Around 10 milliliters of peripheral blood were collected from each donor into EDTA-treated Vacutainer tubes. Ficoll-Paque density-gradient centrifugation was used to isolate PBMCs, with at least 6.5 million per sample. Trizol reagent was used to extract total RNA from the PBMCs, yielding at least 5.5 micrograms per sample. For every donor, an aliquot of PBMCs went through flow cytometry to measure the percentages of naive CD45RAhigh/CD27high T cells. The method behind the library was 5' RACE. TCRdb lists the instrument as Illumina HiSeq 2500. A second PCR of about 6 to 11 cycles was run with a J-beta primer mix and a sample-barcoded 5' primer. A unique molecular identifier was introduced onto each TCR beta cDNA molecule by a template-switch 5' adaptor carrying 12 random nucleotides. At least 2.5 million CDR3-containing paired-end reads were obtained from each sample. All of the RNA was converted into first-strand cDNA using the Mint cDNA synthesis kit, with a TRBC-specific oligonucleotide serving as the primer. Following uracil-DNA glycosylase treatment, a first 18-cycle PCR with universal primers M1SS and BC2_uni_R was performed on all cDNA. As for the authors' bioinformatics: Each sample was normalized by randomly selecting 1 million high-quality reads, each carrying a distinct molecular identifier. Instead of being binned into consensus sequences, reads with shared molecular identifiers were discarded. MiTCR, run with a Q25 quality threshold and the strictest error-elimination algorithm, handled CDR3 identification, clonotype clustering and error correction. A nonparametric unseen species model using Euler transformation provided a lower-bound estimate of total TCR beta diversity. The raw public data were reprocessed by TCRdb itself: fastp quality trimming at Q25, MiXCR clonotype calling, in-frame beta chains only. Rows are unified per CDR3 protein, each entry keeping the most common DNA and genes. The V and J calls and clone size are TCRdb's, not the authors'. For this sample there are approximately 1,000,000 distinct CDR3 sequences; more than 40% appear just once. Jointly, the top ten make up 18% of the sample.

CDR1 SEHNR and CDR2 FQNEAQ are derived from the germline V gene (reference sequence). V is pruned by 5 bases and J by 2 bases, leaving 8 bases of the junction without a gene match. The CDR3 runs 15 amino acids, cysteine and phenylalanine included. The only DNA kept is the CDR3, 45 bases in frame from the first base. Sequencing used blood. This clonotype originated in a woman aged 55 to 70 in good health. Here the chain combines TRBV7-9 and TRBJ2-7, with 8 bases matching TRBD1. The DNA is TGTGCCAGCAGCGACAGACAGGGGATTACCTACGAGCAGTACTTC. Translated, it gives CASSDRQGITYEQYF.